These 22 T cell receptor beta chains share one sample of origin, sequenced in a study of shared clonotypes between healthy human individuals. Profiling relied on immunoSEQ multiplex PCR, and the TCRdb table lists in-frame clones only, not all of them. The sample consists of about 680,000 clones, approximately 90% of them appearing once. Selected positively for CCR7 and CD45RO-negative, naive CD8 cells excluded terminally differentiated effector memory CD45RA+ cells. Sequenced sample: naive CD8+ T cells sorted from blood. Receptor source: a man aged 30-40 years in good health.

This clone was seen more than once but under ten times. The chain is built from TRBV28 and TRBJ2-7; perhaps TRBD1 as D (5 bases). V was shortened by 4 bases and J by 6 bases, with 10 bases between the two germline ends. The CDR3 runs 12 residues. Per germline, CDR1 MDHEN and CDR2 SYDVKM. The CDR3 DNA sequence: TGTGCCAGCAGTTGGCCAACAGGCGAGCAGTACTTC. Amino acids: CASSWPTGEQYF.

The chain couples TRBV25-1 to TRBJ2-7; D remains ambiguous. This CDR3 comprises 11 residues. Per the germline V gene, CDR1 is MGHDK and CDR2 is SYGVNS. V shed 8 bases and J shed 2 bases, with 7 bases lying between them. In DNA, the CDR3 is TGTGCCAGCGACCACGCCTACGAGCAGTACTTC. Its translation: CASDHAYEQYF.

This chain connects TRBV10-2 to TRBJ2-7; TRBD2 matches at 7 bases. This CDR3 has 16 amino acids. In germline, CDR1 is WSHSY, CDR2 SAAADI. V was clipped by 0 bases and J by 0 bases; unmatched bases: 5. The DNA of the CDR3 is TGCGCCAGCAGTGAGTCGGCTAGCGGTAGCTCCTACGAGCAGTACTTC. This sequence encodes CASSESASGSSYEQYF.

The chain joins TRBV23-1 to TRBJ2-1, with D possibly being TRBD1 or TRBD2 (5 bases each). TRBV23-1 counts as an open reading frame of uncertain function. The V and J ends lost 8 bases and 12 bases respectively, with 11 bases between them. The CDR3 consists of 10 residues. The CDR3 coding sequence is TGCGCCAGCCCTCCGGGACGGCAGTTCTTC. It yields the protein CASPPGRQFF.

The J gene is TRBJ1-1, the V gene TRBV10-3; 9 nucleotides align to TRBD1. The length of the CDR3 is 11 residues. Germline CDR1 and CDR2: ENHRY and SYGVKD. V dropped 5 bases and J dropped 12; count of bases not matched to a gene: 4. In nucleotides, the CDR3 is TGTGCCATCAGTCGACAGGGGGAAACTTTCTTT. This translates into CAISRQGETFF.

This sequence joins TRBV15 and TRBJ1-3; TRBD1 is a possible D gene (6 bases). The germline V and J ends were trimmed by 4 bases and 2 bases, with 27 bases remaining between them. The CDR3 loop spans 20 amino acids. Germline CDR1 is LNHNV and CDR2 is YYDKDF (reference sequence). The CDR3 loop is CATSKEPHVARGVPGNTIYF. The CDR3 DNA reads TGTGCCACCAGCAAGGAGCCTCACGTGGCCAGGGGAGTCCCTGGAAACACCATATATTTT.

This sequence joins TRBV6-1 and TRBJ2-7; no definite D call. CDR3 length: 15 amino acids. V gave up 3 bases and J gave up 0 bases, with 12 bases separating them. Germline assignment: CDR1 MNHNS and CDR2 SASEGT. The CDR3 nucleotides are TGTGCCAGCAGTGAGGTGGACCACAGCTCCTACGAGCAGTACTTC. Translation: CASSEVDHSSYEQYF.

The rearrangement links TRBV19 to TRBJ2-2; TRBD2 aligns across 15 bases. The junction had 7 bases not matched to a gene; V was cut back by 4 bases and J by 7 bases. This CDR3 has 17 residues. Germline V gene data show CDR1 as LNHDA and CDR2 as SQIVND (reference sequence). As DNA, the CDR3 is TGTGCCAGTAGTACGGGGACTAGCGGGAGGATAGACGGGGAGCTGTTTTTT. Translated: CASSTGTSGRIDGELFF.

This chain uses TRBV5-1 with TRBJ2-7; D remains unclear. V dropped 2 bases and J dropped 3 bases, with 9 bases sitting between them. The germline gives CDR1 SGHRS, CDR2 YFSETQ. The CDR3 contains 13 residues. The CDR3 loop is CASSFGILYEQYF. CDR3 DNA: TGCGCCAGCAGCTTTGGTATACTCTACGAGCAGTACTTC.

This clone was seen a handful of times. The rearrangement joins TRBV6-1 to TRBJ2-5; D may be TRBD1 (6 bases). The J call could be wrong; TRBJ2-7 is a better fit for the DNA end. CDR1 and CDR2 (germline): MNHNS, SASEGT. CDR3 length: 12 residues. This CDR3 reads CATHRVPYEQYF. DNA of the CDR3: TGTGCCACTCACAGGGTACCATACGAGCAGTACTTC.

This rearrangement joins TRBV6-1 to TRBJ2-3, with D maybe TRBD1 (5 bases). Germline V gene sequence: CDR1 MNHNS, CDR2 SASEGT. The CDR3 contains 15 residues. V shed 3 bases and J shed 6 bases, with 16 bases lying between them. Here the CDR3 reads CASSDVAGRQDTQYF. Here the CDR3 DNA reads TGTGCCAGCAGTGACGTAGCCGGAAGACAGGATACGCAGTATTTT.

The gene calls are TRBV4-3 and TRBJ1-4; a possible D gene is TRBD1 (6 bases). This CDR3 has 16 residues. Germline values: CDR1 LGHNA, CDR2 YSLEER. The germline V and J ends were trimmed by 8 bases and 0 bases, with 16 bases remaining between them. The CDR3 DNA is TGCGCCAGCTCGACAGGTACCCTTGCAACTAATGAAAAACTGTTTTTT. Protein: CASSTGTLATNEKLFF.

This sequence joins TRBV27 and TRBJ2-3; no firm D call. V dropped 4 bases and J dropped 2 bases, with 13 bases sitting between them. This CDR3 is built from 15 residues. Germline CDR1 is MNHEY and CDR2 is SMNVEV (reference sequence). CDR3 coding DNA: TGTGCCAGCAGTTCTCTGGGTACCTACACAGATACGCAGTATTTT. It is translated as CASSSLGTYTDTQYF.

The rearrangement joins TRBV27 to TRBJ1-1, with D unclear. V gave up 4 bases and J gave up 6 bases, with 18 bases separating them. This CDR3 is built from 15 residues. From germline, CDR1 is MNHEY and CDR2 SMNVEV (reference sequence). The CDR3 protein is CASSYKGTRRAEAFF. The CDR3 DNA sequence: TGTGCCAGCAGTTATAAGGGAACCAGACGGGCTGAAGCTTTCTTT.

This clone was picked up one time. V and J are TRBV28 and TRBJ2-7; D remains unclear. The V end was cut by 3 bases, the J end by 5 bases, with 11 bases between. CDR1 is MDHEN and CDR2 is SYDVKM in the germline V gene. This CDR3 comprises 13 residues. The CDR3 spells CASSFRFTNEQYF. DNA of the CDR3: TGTGCCAGCAGTTTTCGCTTCACTAACGAGCAGTACTTC.

In its sample, this clone was seen once. V usage is TRBV7-2 and J usage is TRBJ2-3, with 7 bases matching TRBD1. The CDR3 contains 16 residues. J lost 0 bases, V lost 1 base, and 4 bases had no gene match. Germline V gives CDR1 SGHTA, CDR2 FQGNSA. As DNA, the CDR3 is TGTGCCAGCAGCTTAGTAGGGGGCGAAAGCACAGATACGCAGTATTTT. Translating it yields CASSLVGGESTDTQYF. The complete variable domain, with remaining parts taken from reference TRBV7-2 and TRBJ2-3, reads GAGVSQSPSNKVTEKGKDVELRCDPISGHTALYWYRQSLGQGLEFLIYFQGNSAPDKSGLPSDRFSAERTGGSVSTLTIQRTQQEDSAVYLCASSLVGGESTDTQYFGPGTRLTVL.

The chain uses TRBV11-2 and TRBJ1-2; D is possibly TRBD1 (6 bases). V was shortened by 0 bases and J by 2 bases, with 10 bases between the two germline ends. Germline lookup yields CDR1 SGHAT and CDR2 FQNNGV. This CDR3 is 15 amino acids long. CDR3: CASSLEGQGNYGYTF. The DNA for the CDR3 is TGTGCCAGCAGCTTAGAGGGGCAGGGGAACTATGGCTACACCTTC.

The CDR3: CASSQHQLVDEQFF. CDR3 in DNA: TGTGCCAGCAGCCAACACCAACTAGTCGATGAGCAGTTCTTC. J is TRBJ2-1 and V is TRBV14, with D possibly being TRBD2 (5 bases). This CDR3 spans 14 amino acids. Germline CDR1 and CDR2: SGHDN and FVKESK. V shed 2 bases and J shed 8 bases, with 13 bases lying between them.

This clone showed up just a few times. V is TRBV19 and J is TRBJ1-5; D unresolved. The CDR3 runs to 12 residues. Germline values: CDR1 LNHDA, CDR2 SQIVND (reference sequence). V lost 6 bases, J lost 4 bases, and 7 bases lay in between. For the CDR3, the DNA is TGTGCCAGTAGCGAAGGAAATCAGCCCCAGCATTTT. It specifies CASSEGNQPQHF.

The chain combines TRBV13 with TRBJ2-2; D gene ambiguous. Trimming left V 0 bases short and J 4 bases short, with 6 bases between. CDR1 is PRHDT, CDR2 FYEKMQ, per germline (reference sequence). The CDR3 covers 14 residues. In DNA, the CDR3 is TGTGCCAGCAGCTTAGGTCCCGGCACCGGGGAGCTGTTTTTT. It is translated as CASSLGPGTGELFF.

The CDR3 loop reads CASSSRGHPEQYF. CDR3 coding DNA: TGTGCCAGCAGCTCGAGGGGGCATCCCGAGCAGTACTTC. This chain joins TRBV11-2 and TRBJ2-7; 7 bases align to TRBD1. Germline trimming cut 4 bases from V and 6 bases from J; bases unmatched to any gene: 6. From germline, CDR1 is SGHAT and CDR2 FQNNGV. The CDR3 is 13 amino acids.

In its sample, this clone was seen once. This rearrangement joins TRBV9 to TRBJ2-1; no reliable D call. Germline V gene data show CDR1 as SGDLS and CDR2 as YYNGEE. The V end was cut by 3 bases, the J end by 6 bases, with 10 bases between. This CDR3 has 13 amino acids. The CDR3 DNA is TGTGCCAGCAGCGGGGCTGACGCCAATGAGCAGTTCTTC. The encoded protein is CASSGADANEQFF. Full variable domain (remainder filled in from reference TRBV9 and TRBJ2-1): DSGVTQTPKHLITATGQRVTLRCSPRSGDLSVYWYQQSLDQGLQFLIQYYNGEERAKGNILERFSAQQFPDLHSELNLSSLELGDSALYFCASSGADANEQFFGPGTRLTVL.